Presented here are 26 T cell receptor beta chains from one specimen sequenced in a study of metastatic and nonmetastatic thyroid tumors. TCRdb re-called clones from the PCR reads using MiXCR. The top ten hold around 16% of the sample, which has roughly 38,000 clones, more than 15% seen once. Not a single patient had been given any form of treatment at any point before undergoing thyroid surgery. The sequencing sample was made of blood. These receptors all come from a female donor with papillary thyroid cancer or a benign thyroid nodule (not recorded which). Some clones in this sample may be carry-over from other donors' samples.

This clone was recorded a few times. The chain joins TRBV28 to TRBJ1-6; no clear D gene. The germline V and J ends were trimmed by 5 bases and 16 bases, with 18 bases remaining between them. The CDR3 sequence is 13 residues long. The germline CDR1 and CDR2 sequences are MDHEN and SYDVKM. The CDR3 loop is CASSVQGPTRLHF. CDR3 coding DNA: TGTGCCAGCAGTGTCCAAGGGCCCACGCGGCTCCACTTT.

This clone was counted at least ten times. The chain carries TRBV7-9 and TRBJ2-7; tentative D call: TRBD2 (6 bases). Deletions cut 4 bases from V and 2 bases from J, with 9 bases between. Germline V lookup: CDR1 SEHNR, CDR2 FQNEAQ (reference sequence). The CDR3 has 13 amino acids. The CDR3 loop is CASSYSGTYEQYF. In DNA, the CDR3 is TGTGCCAGCAGCTATAGCGGAACCTACGAGCAGTACTTC.

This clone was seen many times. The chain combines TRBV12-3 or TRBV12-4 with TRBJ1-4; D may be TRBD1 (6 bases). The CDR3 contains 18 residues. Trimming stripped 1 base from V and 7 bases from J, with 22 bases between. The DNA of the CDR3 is TGTGCCAGCAGTTTAGAGTGGGGGCGCGAGGGTGATCCTGAAAAACTGTTTTTT. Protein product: CASSLEWGREGDPEKLFF.

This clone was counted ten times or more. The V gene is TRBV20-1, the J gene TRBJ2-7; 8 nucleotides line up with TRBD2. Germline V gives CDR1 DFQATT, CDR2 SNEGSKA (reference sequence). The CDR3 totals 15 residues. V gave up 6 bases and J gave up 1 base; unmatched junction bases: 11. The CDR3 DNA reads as TGCAGTGCGCCCTCGTCCCGCGGGAGGTCCTACGAGCAGTACTTC. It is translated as CSAPSSRGRSYEQYF.

CDR3 amino acids: CASAQGAYEQYF. CDR3 sequence (DNA): TGTGCTAGTGCACAGGGGGCTTACGAGCAGTACTTC. The genes are TRBV12-5 and TRBJ2-7; TRBD1 matches at 9 bases. Germline values: CDR1 LGHNT, CDR2 FRNRAP. The CDR3 extends over 12 amino acids. The J segment lost 4 bases and the V segment lost 7 bases, leaving 2 bases of the junction unmatched.

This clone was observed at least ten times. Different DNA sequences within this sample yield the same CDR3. CDR3 DNA sequence: TGCAGTGCTAGATTGGGAGGCATGAACACTGAAGCTTTCTTT. Protein product: CSARLGGMNTEAFF. J is TRBJ1-1 and V is TRBV20-1; D remains ambiguous. Germline CDR1 is DFQATT and CDR2 is SNEGSKA (reference sequence). The CDR3 contains 14 residues. V gave up 2 bases and J gave up 0 bases, with 10 bases separating them.

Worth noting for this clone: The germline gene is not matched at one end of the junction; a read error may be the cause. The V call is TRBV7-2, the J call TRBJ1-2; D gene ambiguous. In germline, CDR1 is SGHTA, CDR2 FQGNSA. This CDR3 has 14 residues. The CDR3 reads CASSSASGPLGYKF. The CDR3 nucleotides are TGTGCCAGCAGCTCCGCTTCCGGACCCCTTGGCTACAAATTC.

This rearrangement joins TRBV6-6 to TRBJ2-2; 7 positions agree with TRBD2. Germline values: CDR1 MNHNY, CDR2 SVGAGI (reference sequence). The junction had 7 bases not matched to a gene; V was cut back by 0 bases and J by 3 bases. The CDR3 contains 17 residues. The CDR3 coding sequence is TGTGCCAGCAGTTACTCGAGGCTAGCGGAGGACACCGGGGAGCTGTTTTTT. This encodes CASSYSRLAEDTGELFF.

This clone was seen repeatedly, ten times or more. The CDR3 region is CSASGLAGSDEQYF. The CDR3 DNA reads TGCAGTGCTAGTGGACTAGCGGGTTCCGACGAGCAGTACTTC. The chain employs TRBV20-1 and TRBJ2-7; 11 nucleotides match TRBD2. Trimming took 3 bases from V and 5 from J; bases not matched to a gene: 6. CDR1 is DFQATT and CDR2 is SNEGSKA in the germline V gene (reference sequence). The CDR3 spans 14 residues.

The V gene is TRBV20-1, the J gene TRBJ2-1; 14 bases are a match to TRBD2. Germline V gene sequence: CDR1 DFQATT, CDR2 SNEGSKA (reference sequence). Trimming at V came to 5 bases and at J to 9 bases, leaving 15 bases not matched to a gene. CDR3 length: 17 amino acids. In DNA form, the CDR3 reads TGCAGTGCTGGAAGACTCCGGACTAGCGGGAGGAACGGTGAGCAGTTCTTC. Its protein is CSAGRLRTSGRNGEQFF.

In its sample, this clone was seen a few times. The CDR3, as DNA: TGCAGTGCTCCAACCGCGGGGGATCTAACAGATACGCAGTATTTT. It yields the protein CSAPTAGDLTDTQYF. The chain employs TRBV20-1 and TRBJ2-3; TRBD2 aligns across 7 bases. The CDR3 totals 15 residues. Germline V lookup: CDR1 DFQATT, CDR2 SNEGSKA (reference sequence). The trim removed 5 bases at V and 3 bases at J, leaving 11 bases unmatched.

Here the CDR3 DNA reads TGCAGTGCTAGGGTGATTCGGGAGGAACCCAAAGATACGCAGTATTTT. It translates to CSARVIREEPKDTQYF. The genes are TRBV20-1 and TRBJ2-3, with 7 bases fitting TRBD2. Trimming cost V 3 bases and J 5 bases; bases outside gene matches: 14. The CDR3 covers 16 residues. The germline CDR1 and CDR2 sequences are DFQATT and SNEGSKA (reference sequence).

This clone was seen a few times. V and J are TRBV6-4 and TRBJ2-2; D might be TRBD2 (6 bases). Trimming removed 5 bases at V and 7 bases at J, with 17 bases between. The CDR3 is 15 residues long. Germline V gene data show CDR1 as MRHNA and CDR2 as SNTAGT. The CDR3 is CASSSTEEGLGELFF. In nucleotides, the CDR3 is TGTGCCAGCAGTTCTACCGAGGAGGGGCTCGGGGAGCTGTTTTTT.

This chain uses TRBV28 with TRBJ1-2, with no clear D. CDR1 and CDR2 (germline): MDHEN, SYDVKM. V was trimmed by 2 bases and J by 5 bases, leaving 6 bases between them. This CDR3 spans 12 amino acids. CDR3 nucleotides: TGTGCCAGCAGTTTAAGTGGGTATGGCTACACCTTC. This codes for CASSLSGYGYTF.

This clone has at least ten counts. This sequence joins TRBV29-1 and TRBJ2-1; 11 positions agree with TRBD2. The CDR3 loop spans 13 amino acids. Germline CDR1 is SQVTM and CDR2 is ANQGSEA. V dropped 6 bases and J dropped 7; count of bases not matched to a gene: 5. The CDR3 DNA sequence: TGCAGCGTGACCGGGACTAGCGGTAATGAGCAGTTCTTC. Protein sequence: CSVTGTSGNEQFF.

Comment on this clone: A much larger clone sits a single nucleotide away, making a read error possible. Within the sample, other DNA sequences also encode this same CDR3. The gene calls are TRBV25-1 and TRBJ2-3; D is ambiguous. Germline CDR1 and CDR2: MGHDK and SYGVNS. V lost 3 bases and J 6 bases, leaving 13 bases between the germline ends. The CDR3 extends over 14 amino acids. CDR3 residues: CASSDSFPGDTQYF. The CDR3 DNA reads TGTGCCAGCAGTGACTCCTTCCCCGGGGATACGCAGTATTTT. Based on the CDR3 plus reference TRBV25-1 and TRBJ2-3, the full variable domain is EADIYQTPRYLVIGTGKKITLECSQTMGHDKMYWYQQDPGMELHLIHYSYGVNSTEKGDLSSESTVSRIRTEHFPLTLESARPSHTSQYLCASSDSFPGDTQYFGPGTRLTVL.

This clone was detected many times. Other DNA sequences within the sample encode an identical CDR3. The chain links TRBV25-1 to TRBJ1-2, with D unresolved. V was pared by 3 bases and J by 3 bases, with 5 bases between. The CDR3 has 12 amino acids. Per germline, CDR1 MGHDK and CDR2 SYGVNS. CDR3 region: CASSDWDYGYTF. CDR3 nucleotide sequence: TGTGCCAGCAGTGACTGGGACTATGGCTACACCTTC.

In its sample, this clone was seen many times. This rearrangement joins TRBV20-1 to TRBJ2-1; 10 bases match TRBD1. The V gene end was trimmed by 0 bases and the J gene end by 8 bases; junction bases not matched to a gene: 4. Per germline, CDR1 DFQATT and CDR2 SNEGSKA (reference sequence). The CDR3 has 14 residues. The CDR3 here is CSARDQDRGYEQFF. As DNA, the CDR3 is TGCAGTGCTAGAGATCAGGACAGGGGGTATGAGCAGTTCTTC.

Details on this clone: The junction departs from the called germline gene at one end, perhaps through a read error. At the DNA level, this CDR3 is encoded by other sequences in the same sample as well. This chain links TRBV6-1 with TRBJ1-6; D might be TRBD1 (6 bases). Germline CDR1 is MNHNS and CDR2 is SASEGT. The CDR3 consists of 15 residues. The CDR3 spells CASSEARGGGSPLHF. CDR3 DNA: TGCGCCAGCAGTGAAGCTCGGGGGGGCGGGTCACCCCTCCACTTT.

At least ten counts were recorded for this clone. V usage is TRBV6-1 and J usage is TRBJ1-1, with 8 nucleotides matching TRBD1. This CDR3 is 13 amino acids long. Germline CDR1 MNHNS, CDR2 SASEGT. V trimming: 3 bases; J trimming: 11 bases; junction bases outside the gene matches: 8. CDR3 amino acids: CASSDPTGALAFF. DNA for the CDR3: TGTGCCAGCAGTGACCCGACAGGGGCGTTGGCTTTCTTT.

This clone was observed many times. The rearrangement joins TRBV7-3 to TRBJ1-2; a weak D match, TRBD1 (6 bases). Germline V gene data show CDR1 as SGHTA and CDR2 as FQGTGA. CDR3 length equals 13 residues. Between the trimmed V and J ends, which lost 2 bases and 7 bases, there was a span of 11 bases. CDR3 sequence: CASSLAGGRGYTF. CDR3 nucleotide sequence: TGTGCCAGCAGCTTAGCTGGGGGCCGTGGCTACACCTTC.

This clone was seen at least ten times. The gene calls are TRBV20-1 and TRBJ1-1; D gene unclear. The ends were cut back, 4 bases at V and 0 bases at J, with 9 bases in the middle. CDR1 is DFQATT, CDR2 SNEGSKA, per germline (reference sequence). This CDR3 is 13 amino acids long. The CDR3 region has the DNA TGCAGTGCTACCGACGGGGTGAACACTGAAGCTTTCTTT. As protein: CSATDGVNTEAFF.

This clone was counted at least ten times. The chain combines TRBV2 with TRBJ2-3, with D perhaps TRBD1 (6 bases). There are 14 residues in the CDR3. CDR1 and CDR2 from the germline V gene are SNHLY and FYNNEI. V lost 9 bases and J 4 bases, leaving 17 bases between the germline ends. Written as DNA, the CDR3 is TGTGCCAGTAGGAAATATGCAGGGGCAGATACGCAGTATTTT. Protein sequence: CASRKYAGADTQYF.

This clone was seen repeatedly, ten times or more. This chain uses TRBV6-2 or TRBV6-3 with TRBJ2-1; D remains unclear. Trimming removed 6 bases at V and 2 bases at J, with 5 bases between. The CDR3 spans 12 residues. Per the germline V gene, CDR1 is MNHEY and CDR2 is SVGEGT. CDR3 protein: CASSTAYNEQFF. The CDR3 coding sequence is TGTGCCAGCAGCACGGCCTACAATGAGCAGTTCTTC.

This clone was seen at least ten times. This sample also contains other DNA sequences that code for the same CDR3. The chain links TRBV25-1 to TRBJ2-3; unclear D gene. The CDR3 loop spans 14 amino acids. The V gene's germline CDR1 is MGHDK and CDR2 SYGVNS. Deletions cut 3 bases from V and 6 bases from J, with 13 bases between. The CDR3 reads CASSDSFPGDTQYF. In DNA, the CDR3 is TGTGCCAGCAGTGATTCCTTCCCCGGGGATACGCAGTATTTT.

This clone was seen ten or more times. In nucleotides, the CDR3 is TGTGCCAGCAAAATGCAGCCTTCTGACTACGAGCAGTACTTC. This gives the protein CASKMQPSDYEQYF. V gene TRBV2 combines with J gene TRBJ2-7, with D unclear. Germline V gene data show CDR1 as SNHLY and CDR2 as FYNNEI. The V end lost 7 bases, the J end lost 3 bases, and 16 bases lay between the germline ends. The CDR3 is 14 amino acids.